The 24 T cell receptor beta chains listed next were all sequenced from one sample in a study of T cell responses to AZD1222 COVID-19 vaccine. Assay used: immunoSEQ multiplex PCR; TCRdb lists only in-frame clones, some missing. The repertoire holds 95,000 to 150,000 clones, with roughly 87% as singletons. The specimen comprised peripheral blood, sampled on day 0 of AZD1222 vaccination. These receptors originate from an adult in good health.

J is TRBJ1-1 and V is TRBV4-2; a possible D gene is TRBD1 (5 bases). Germline values: CDR1 LGHNA, CDR2 YNFKEQ. The CDR3 has 14 amino acids. V dropped 0 bases and J dropped 8 bases, with 13 bases sitting between them. The CDR3 is CASSQDGLRGEAFF. CDR3 sequence (DNA): TGTGCCAGCAGCCAAGATGGTTTGAGGGGAGAAGCTTTCTTT.

V usage is TRBV7-3 and J usage is TRBJ2-2; no reliable D call. The CDR3 is 16 residues long. The germline gives CDR1 SGHTA, CDR2 FQGTGA. V was pared by 3 bases and J by 4 bases, with 15 bases between. CDR3 sequence (DNA): TGTGCCAGCAGCTTCACCGGGCCTGAAGGCACCGGGGAGCTGTTTTTT. Translated, it gives CASSFTGPEGTGELFF.

This chain joins TRBV9 and TRBJ1-1; unclear D gene. CDR3 size: 13 residues. With 7 bases removed from V and 0 bases from J, the gap between germline ends came to 10 bases. Germline-derived CDR1 and CDR2 are SGDLS and YYNGEE. The CDR3 is CASGRDMNTEAFF. The CDR3 DNA follows: TGTGCCAGCGGGAGGGATATGAACACTGAAGCTTTCTTT.

This chain uses TRBV29-1 with TRBJ2-7, with 8 bases identical to TRBD1. CDR3 length: 14 residues. Germline V gene sequence: CDR1 SQVTM, CDR2 ANQGSEA. The trim removed 3 bases at V and 2 bases at J, leaving 6 bases unmatched. The CDR3 here is CSVDTGQAAYEQYF. The CDR3 DNA sequence: TGCAGCGTTGATACGGGACAGGCGGCCTACGAGCAGTACTTC.

This chain joins TRBV5-1 and TRBJ1-1, with TRBD1 matching 8 bases. The CDR3 sequence is 15 residues long. The germline CDR1 and CDR2 sequences are SGHRS and YFSETQ. J was trimmed by 1 base and V by 0 bases; bases with no gene match: 2. The DNA for the CDR3 is TGCGCCAGCAGCTTGGGGACAGGGTCGAACACTGAAGCTTTCTTT. It encodes CASSLGTGSNTEAFF.

J is TRBJ2-3 and V is TRBV11-2, with D hard to call. This CDR3 spans 17 amino acids. The V gene's germline CDR1 is SGHAT and CDR2 FQNNGV. With 0 bases removed from V and 0 bases from J, the gap between germline ends came to 13 bases. CDR3: CASSLDPPGTSTDTQYF. In DNA, the CDR3 is TGTGCCAGCAGCTTAGATCCGCCAGGCACTAGCACAGATACGCAGTATTTT.

The chain uses TRBV9 and TRBJ2-3; D gene uncertain. Per germline, CDR1 SGDLS and CDR2 YYNGEE. The CDR3 covers 15 residues. The V and J ends lost 4 bases and 2 bases respectively, with 14 bases between them. This chain's CDR3 is CASSPYRSNTDTQYF. The DNA for the CDR3 is TGTGCCAGCAGCCCTTACCGTTCGAACACAGATACGCAGTATTTT.

The chain combines TRBV30 with TRBJ2-7, with D maybe TRBD2 (5 bases). Germline V gene data show CDR1 as GTSNPN and CDR2 as SVGIG (reference sequence). V was cut by 7 bases and J by 4 bases, with 11 bases left in between. The CDR3 sequence is 11 residues long. CDR3 amino acids: CASQRGYEQYF. CDR3 bases: TGTGCCTCCCAAAGAGGGTACGAGCAGTACTTC.

The chain uses TRBV7-2 and TRBJ1-6, with D tentatively TRBD1 (6 bases). CDR3 length: 16 amino acids. Germline values: CDR1 SGHTA, CDR2 FQGNSA. With 3 bases removed from V and 8 bases from J, the gap between germline ends came to 17 bases. CDR3: CASSFHIGEGDSPLHF. The CDR3 DNA is TGTGCCAGCAGCTTCCACATCGGGGAGGGGGATTCACCCCTCCACTTT.

This chain connects TRBV5-1 to TRBJ2-7; TRBD2 is a possible D gene (5 bases). The CDR3 is 15 residues long. V was shortened by 4 bases and J by 5 bases, with 19 bases between the two germline ends. CDR1 is SGHRS, CDR2 YFSETQ, per germline. The CDR3 nucleotides read TGCGCCAGCAGCCCCTATGAGAGGGTAAGCAACGAGCAGTACTTC. Amino acid sequence: CASSPYERVSNEQYF.

The chain uses TRBV28 and TRBJ2-3; TRBD2 aligns across 8 bases. J was trimmed by 4 bases and V by 5 bases; bases with no gene match: 17. The CDR3 length is 18 residues. Germline V lookup: CDR1 MDHEN, CDR2 SYDVKM. The chain's CDR3 is CASSPGGPGGRFADTQYF. The CDR3 DNA sequence: TGTGCCAGCAGTCCCGGGGGGCCTGGCGGGAGGTTCGCAGATACGCAGTATTTT.

The CDR3 nucleotides read TGTGCCAGCAGCCGAGACCTCGGCAATCAGCCCCAGCATTTT. Its translation: CASSRDLGNQPQHF. This chain links TRBV9 with TRBJ1-5; D is unclear. This CDR3 comprises 14 residues. Per the germline V gene, CDR1 is SGDLS and CDR2 is YYNGEE. Trimming shortened V by 4 bases and J by 2 bases, and 10 bases separated the two germline ends.

This clone was seen a handful of times. This chain uses TRBV2 with TRBJ2-7; D unclear. The CDR3 totals 11 residues. The V end was cut by 3 bases, the J end by 6 bases, with 6 bases between. Germline CDR1 SNHLY, CDR2 FYNNEI. The CDR3: CASSENSEQYF. In nucleotides, the CDR3 is TGTGCCAGCAGTGAGAATAGCGAGCAGTACTTC.

The chain uses TRBV11-3 and TRBJ2-3; 11 bases align to TRBD2. This CDR3 region has 17 residues. Germline lookup yields CDR1 SGHNT and CDR2 YENEEA. V shed 5 bases and J 2 bases; nucleotides not matched to a gene: 9. CDR3 nucleotides: TGTGCCAGCAGCCCTTGGCCGGGACTAGCGGTCACAGATACGCAGTATTTT. Translation gives CASSPWPGLAVTDTQYF. Full variable domain (rest looked up from reference TRBV11-3 and TRBJ2-3): EAGVVQSPRYKIIEKKQPVAFWCNPISGHNTLYWYLQNLGQGPELLIRYENEEAVDDSQLPKDRFSAERLKGVDSTLKIQPAELGDSAVYLCASSPWPGLAVTDTQYFGPGTRLTVL.

This clone was counted a single time. The chain links TRBV2 to TRBJ1-1; TRBD1 might be the D (5 bases). Germline V gene sequence: CDR1 SNHLY, CDR2 FYNNEI. Trimming removed 7 bases at V and 1 base at J, with 10 bases between. This CDR3 contains 13 residues. In DNA, the CDR3 is TGTGCCAGCAAGGACACAAGGAACACTGAAGCTTTCTTT. Translated, it gives CASKDTRNTEAFF.

The J gene is TRBJ2-3, the V gene TRBV7-8; D is ambiguous. The CDR3 length is 13 residues. CDR1 SGHVS and CDR2 FQNEAQ come from the germline V gene. V gave up 1 base and J gave up 3 bases, with 5 bases separating them. CDR3 coding DNA: TGTGCCAGCAGCTTAGTTGGGACAGATACGCAGTATTTT. Encoded protein: CASSLVGTDTQYF.

This clone was recorded only once. The chain combines TRBV29-1 with TRBJ2-7; D possibly matches TRBD1 or TRBD2 (6 bases each). The CDR3 totals 16 residues. Trimming took off 0 bases at V and 2 bases at J, with 17 bases between the two ends. Germline V gene lookup returns CDR1 SQVTM and CDR2 ANQGSEA. The CDR3 protein is CSVEDGKGGLTYEQYF. In nucleotides, the CDR3 is TGCAGCGTTGAAGACGGAAAAGGGGGGCTAACCTACGAGCAGTACTTC.

The chain combines TRBV30 with TRBJ1-6; D is ambiguous. The germline V gene encodes CDR1 GTSNPN and CDR2 SVGIG (reference sequence). The CDR3 runs to 14 residues. V was pared by 1 base and J by 5 bases, with 9 bases between. CDR3 DNA: TGTGCCTGGAGTGAAGGCAGTCATAATTCACCCCTCCACTTT. This sequence encodes CAWSEGSHNSPLHF.

The chain combines TRBV7-2 with TRBJ2-1; the D gene is possibly TRBD2 (6 bases). From germline, CDR1 is SGHTA and CDR2 FQGNSA. The V end was cut by 5 bases, the J end by 3 bases, with 14 bases between. This CDR3 has 15 residues. Written as DNA, the CDR3 is TGTGCCAGCAGCCCGGGGCGGGGCTTCTACAATGAGCAGTTCTTC. This translates into CASSPGRGFYNEQFF.

CDR3 sequence (DNA): TGCGCCAGCAGTCGGGACGGAAACTATGGCTACACCTTC. Encoded protein: CASSRDGNYGYTF. This sequence joins TRBV10-1 and TRBJ1-2, with D tentatively TRBD1 (5 bases). The germline V and J ends were trimmed by 5 bases and 2 bases, with 9 bases remaining between them. Germline lookup yields CDR1 WNHNN and CDR2 SYGVQD (reference sequence). CDR3 length: 13 residues.

This rearrangement joins TRBV5-1 to TRBJ2-2, with D hard to call. The germline V gene encodes CDR1 SGHRS and CDR2 YFSETQ. Trimming cost V 0 bases and J 3 bases, with 9 bases left between them. The CDR3 runs 15 residues. CDR3 region: CASSLGHRDTGELFF. CDR3 bases: TGCGCCAGCAGCTTGGGGCATCGGGACACCGGGGAGCTGTTTTTT.

The chain uses TRBV11-2 and TRBJ2-7; D call uncertain. Trimming cost V 1 base and J 2 bases, with 9 bases left between them. Germline CDR1 reads SGHAT; CDR2 reads FQNNGV. The CDR3 runs 14 residues. The CDR3 loop reads CASSLVIGTYEQYF. DNA of the CDR3: TGTGCCAGCAGCTTAGTTATTGGAACCTACGAGCAGTACTTC.

This clone was counted once. V is TRBV6-5 and J is TRBJ2-2; 7 nucleotides match TRBD2. Germline CDR1 reads MNHEY; CDR2 reads SVGAGI. The CDR3 is made up of 15 amino acids. Trimming removed 6 bases from V and 6 bases from J; junction bases left unmatched: 10. The CDR3 sequence is CASSLAAWGAGELFF. CDR3 DNA: TGTGCCAGCAGCCTAGCGGCATGGGGGGCCGGGGAGCTGTTTTTT.

This clone turned up a few times. This chain joins TRBV5-4 and TRBJ2-7, with D tentatively TRBD2 (6 bases). The length of the CDR3 is 14 residues. Per germline, CDR1 SGHNT and CDR2 YYREEE (reference sequence). Deletions cut 5 bases from V and 3 bases from J, with 15 bases between. The CDR3 protein is CASRQAGPHYEQYF. DNA of the CDR3: TGTGCCAGCAGACAGGCGGGACCACACTACGAGCAGTACTTC.